This T cell receptor beta chain derives from a study of CD8 T cells in ankylosing spondylitis. Study-wide points: Some of these motif variants have turned up before, in reports on reactive arthritis synovial fluid and blood. Researchers reportedly found disease-linked clones significantly enriched in matched ankylosing spondylitis synovial fluid. There was a TCR beta motif, made of several highly homologous variants, that appeared characteristic of ankylosing spondylitis blood.

With molecular barcodes, quantitative 5'-RACE was used to make the TCR beta libraries. TCRdb re-called the 5' RACE reads through MiXCR, storing one row per CDR3 protein. This sample has more than 600,000 distinct CDR3 sequences; around a fifth occur once, and the top ten carry around a fifth. As regards this clonotype: Its specificity is unknown.

With V trimmed by 5 bases and J by 2 bases, 5 bases remained unmatched. The CDR3 length is 16 residues. The sequence was collected from a male donor with ankylosing spondylitis. The material sequenced was blood, either unsorted or a sorted T cell fraction (not recorded which). V and J are TRBV12-3 or TRBV12-4 and TRBJ2-3; TRBD2 aligns across 12 bases. CDR3 nucleotide sequence: TGTGCCAGCAGTACCCTAGCGGGGGGGGACACAGATACGCAGTATTTT. This codes for CASSTLAGGDTDTQYF.